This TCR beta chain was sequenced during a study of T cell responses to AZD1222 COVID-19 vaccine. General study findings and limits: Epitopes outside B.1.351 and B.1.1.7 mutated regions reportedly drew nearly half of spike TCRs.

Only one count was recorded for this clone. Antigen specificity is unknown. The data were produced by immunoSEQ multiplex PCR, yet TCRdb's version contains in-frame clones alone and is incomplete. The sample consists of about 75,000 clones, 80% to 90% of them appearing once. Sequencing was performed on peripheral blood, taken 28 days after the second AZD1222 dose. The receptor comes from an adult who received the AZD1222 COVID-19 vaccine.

The CDR3 coding sequence is TGTGCCAGCAGAAGTGGGACCTCCACAGATACGCAGTATTTT. Translation gives CASRSGTSTDTQYF. This sequence joins TRBV11-2 and TRBJ2-3; the D gene could be TRBD1 or TRBD2 (5 bases each). The CDR3 contains 14 residues. The germline V gene has CDR1 SGHAT and CDR2 FQNNGV. Trimming took 6 bases from V and 2 from J, leaving 12 bases between them.